This T cell receptor beta chain derives from a study of graft-versus-host responses after intestinal transplantation. Study background: Multivisceral, liver-intestinal, or isolated intestinal transplants were performed in recipients. All recipients got anti-thymocyte globulin induction, then tacrolimus and steroids for roughly 3 years. Whole-study findings and limits: Some patients had graft-donor T cell macrochimerism, and their allografts showed high graft-versus-host to host-versus-graft clonal ratios. Recipient marrow showed GvH clones, some seen first in ileum or blood.

This clone was seen just once. Its antigen is not identified. The germline gives CDR1 SNHLY, CDR2 FYNNEI. Deletions cut 3 bases from V and 6 bases from J, with 17 bases between. This CDR3 has 15 amino acids. Clones were read by immunoSEQ multiplex PCR, and TCRdb kept only the in-frame ones, dropping some. The sample carries about 93,000 clones, 90% to 95% recorded once. The clonotype originates from a human donor who received an intestinal transplant. This sample comprised unstimulated CD8+ T cells sorted from spleen or lymph node cells, obtained before intestinal transplant. The chain couples TRBV2 to TRBJ1-2, with a weak D call TRBD1 (5 bases). CDR3: CASSDGGLVMDGYTF. The CDR3 DNA reads as TGTGCCAGCAGTGACGGGGGTCTGGTCATGGATGGCTACACCTTC.